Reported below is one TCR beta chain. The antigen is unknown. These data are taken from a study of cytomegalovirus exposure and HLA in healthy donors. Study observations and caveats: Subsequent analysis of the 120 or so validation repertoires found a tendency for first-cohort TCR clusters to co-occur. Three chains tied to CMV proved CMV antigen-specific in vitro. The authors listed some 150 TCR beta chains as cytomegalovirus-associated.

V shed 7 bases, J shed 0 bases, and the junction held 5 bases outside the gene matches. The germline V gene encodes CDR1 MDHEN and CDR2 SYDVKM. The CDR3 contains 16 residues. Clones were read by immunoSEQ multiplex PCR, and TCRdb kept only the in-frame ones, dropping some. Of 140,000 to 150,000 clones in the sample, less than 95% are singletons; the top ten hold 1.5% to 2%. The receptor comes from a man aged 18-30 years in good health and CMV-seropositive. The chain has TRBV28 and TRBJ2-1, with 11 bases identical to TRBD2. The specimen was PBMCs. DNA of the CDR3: TGTGCCAGCACTGGACTAGCGGGCGACTCCTACAATGAGCAGTTCTTC. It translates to CASTGLAGDSYNEQFF.